Following are 24 T cell receptor beta chains from one sample sequenced in a study of breast tumors, draining lymph nodes, adjacent tissues. TCRdb called the multiplex PCR reads again in MiXCR, with one record for every CDR3 protein. The sample contains under 150,000 distinct CDR3 sequences, about a fifth of which appear only once. Breast cancer patients provided tissue from their axillary draining lymph nodes. Sequenced input: axillary lymph node tissue. The receptors stem from a female donor with breast cancer. Some clones in this sample may be carry-over from other donors' samples.

This clonotype was detected ten times or more. This sequence joins TRBV7-9 and TRBJ2-2; D call uncertain. Trimming took 10 bases from V and 5 from J, leaving 20 bases between them. This CDR3 contains 15 residues. Germline-derived CDR1 and CDR2 are SEHNR and FQNEAQ (reference sequence). CDR3 loop: CAINPDGTLTGELFF. CDR3 bases: TGTGCCATCAATCCGGACGGAACACTGACCGGGGAGCTGTTTTTT.

The sample holds many counts of this clonotype. Given a much more abundant clone one base away, this may be a read error. The chain employs TRBV6-6 and TRBJ2-7; tentatively, D is TRBD2 (7 bases). CDR3 length: 15 amino acids. Trimming cost V 11 bases and J 3 bases, with 23 bases left between them. Germline loops: CDR1 MNHNY, CDR2 SVGAGI (reference sequence). The CDR3 nucleotides read TGTGCCTCCGCCTGGGGGAGGGGGTTCATCTACGAGCAGTACTTC. It is translated as CASAWGRGFIYEQYF.

In this sample, this clonotype turned up many times. The chain combines TRBV7-9 with TRBJ2-1; 11 bases are a match to TRBD2. Germline values: CDR1 SEHNR, CDR2 FQNEAQ (reference sequence). Germline trimming cut 7 bases from V and 10 bases from J; bases unmatched to any gene: 18. The CDR3 spans 17 residues. The CDR3 protein is CASTLPTSGSSSGEQFF. DNA for the CDR3: TGTGCCAGCACCCTTCCAACTAGCGGGAGTTCCTCAGGCGAGCAGTTCTTC.

This clonotype occurred many times. The chain recombines TRBV10-3 with TRBJ2-2; possible D gene TRBD2, 7 bases. The CDR3 is 15 amino acids. Deletions cut 6 bases from V and 0 bases from J, with 11 bases between. CDR1 and CDR2 from the germline V gene are ENHRY and SYGVKD. CDR3 DNA: TGTGCCATCAGGGGGGGGCCCCCGAACACCGGGGAGCTGTTTTTT. This sequence encodes CAIRGGPPNTGELFF.

This chain joins TRBV28 and TRBJ1-2, with D possibly being TRBD1 (6 bases). The V and J ends lost 9 bases and 4 bases respectively, with 12 bases between them. The CDR3 is made up of 12 amino acids. Germline CDR1 and CDR2: MDHEN and SYDVKM. For the CDR3, the DNA is TGTGCCAGTCAGGGGTCGACCTATGGCTACACCTTC. As protein: CASQGSTYGYTF.

This clonotype appeared a few times. The rearrangement joins TRBV6-1 to TRBJ2-2; tentatively, D is TRBD2 (5 bases). CDR1 and CDR2 from the germline V gene are MNHNS and SASEGT. The ends were cut back, 5 bases at V and 4 bases at J, with 17 bases in the middle. The CDR3 contains 16 residues. CDR3 amino acids: CASSRYRDDPTGELFF. The CDR3 DNA reads as TGTGCCAGCAGTCGATACCGGGATGATCCCACCGGGGAGCTGTTTTTT.

In this sample, this clonotype turned up a few times. V is TRBV28 and J is TRBJ2-7; 7 nucleotides align to TRBD2. Trimming removed 6 bases from V and 4 bases from J; junction bases left unmatched: 6. This CDR3 has 13 amino acids. CDR1 and CDR2 from the germline V gene are MDHEN and SYDVKM. CDR3 bases: TGTGCCAGCAGATTAGCGGGCCCTTACGAGCAGTACTTC. It encodes CASRLAGPYEQYF.

There are many counts of this clonotype. This rearrangement joins TRBV7-2 to TRBJ1-5; D possibly corresponds to TRBD1 (6 bases). V lost 1 base, J lost 7 bases, and 14 bases lay in between. Germline lookup yields CDR1 SGHTA and CDR2 FQGNSA. The CDR3 totals 15 residues. CDR3 sequence reads: CASSLDGGGWQPQHF. For the CDR3, the DNA is TGTGCCAGCAGCTTAGACGGAGGGGGATGGCAGCCCCAGCATTTT.

This clonotype was seen repeatedly, ten times or more. V gene TRBV5-5 combines with J gene TRBJ1-2; 8 positions match TRBD1. The V segment lost 4 bases and the J segment 8 bases; nucleotides outside the gene matches: 7. Germline V CDR1 and CDR2: SGHKS, YYEKEE (reference sequence). The CDR3 contains 13 residues. CDR3 in amino acids: CASSAQGVGGYTF. The CDR3 DNA is TGTGCCAGCAGCGCACAGGGGGTTGGCGGCTACACCTTC. Using reference TRBV5-5 and TRBJ1-2 for the parts outside the CDR3, the full variable domain is DAGVTQSPTHLIKTRGQQVTLRCSPISGHKSVSWYQQVLGQGPQFIFQYYEKEERGRGNFPDRFSARQFPNYSSELNVNALLLGDSALYLCASSAQGVGGYTFGSGTRLTVV.

This clonotype was seen a handful of times. The chain employs TRBV29-1 and TRBJ1-1; 12 nucleotides match TRBD1. The V segment lost 4 bases and the J segment 3 bases; nucleotides outside the gene matches: 6. The germline V gene has CDR1 SQVTM and CDR2 ANQGSEA. This CDR3 is 15 amino acids long. The CDR3 nucleotides read TGCAGCGTTGTGGGACAGGGGGCGCGGGACACTGAAGCTTTCTTT. Its translation is CSVVGQGARDTEAFF. The full variable domain, in which reference TRBV29-1 and TRBJ1-1 provide the parts outside the CDR3, is SAVISQKPSRDICQRGTSLTIQCQVDSQVTMMFWYRQQPGQSLTLIATANQGSEATYESGFVIDKFPISRPNLTFSTLTVSNMSPEDSSIYLCSVVGQGARDTEAFFGQGTRLTVV.

In this sample, this clonotype turned up many times. The V and J genes are TRBV5-1 and TRBJ1-2, with 9 positions matching TRBD1. There are 12 residues in the CDR3. CDR1 is SGHRS, CDR2 YFSETQ, per germline. V lost 4 bases and J lost 12; bases outside the gene matches: 7. The CDR3 loop reads CASSRGQGADTF. The CDR3 coding sequence is TGCGCCAGCAGCAGGGGACAGGGAGCGGACACCTTC.

This clonotype has at least ten counts. The J gene is TRBJ2-1, the V gene TRBV12-3 or TRBV12-4; D is possibly TRBD2 (7 bases). V was pared by 3 bases and J by 9 bases, with 18 bases between. The CDR3 runs 15 residues. The CDR3 protein is CASSLGGAGESEQFF. The CDR3 nucleotides are TGTGCCAGCAGTTTGGGGGGGGCAGGGGAGAGTGAGCAGTTCTTC.

As regards this clonotype: Given a much more abundant clone one base away, this may be a read error. This CDR3 is CASSYTGPLHEQYF. CDR3 DNA sequence: TGTGCCAGCAGTTATACAGGGCCCTTACACGAGCAGTACTTC. The chain joins TRBV7-2 to TRBJ2-7; weak D call: TRBD1 (6 bases). CDR3 length equals 14 residues. Trimming cost V 6 bases and J 5 bases, with 17 bases left between them. Germline values: CDR1 SGHTA, CDR2 FQGNSA.

This clonotype occurred many times. J is TRBJ2-1 and V is TRBV3-1; 8 bases line up with TRBD2. J lost 12 bases, V lost 1 base, and 8 bases had no gene match. CDR1 is LGHDT and CDR2 is YNNKEL in the germline V gene (reference sequence). The CDR3 spans 14 residues. The CDR3 sequence: CASSQVVSSGPQFF. The CDR3 DNA sequence: TGTGCCAGCAGCCAAGTGGTCTCTAGCGGGCCGCAGTTCTTC.

This clonotype was observed many times. The chain's CDR3 is CASSIDVGQGYEQYF. In DNA form, the CDR3 reads TGTGCCAGTAGTATAGATGTGGGTCAGGGCTACGAGCAGTACTTC. The rearrangement links TRBV19 to TRBJ2-7, with a tentative D call TRBD1 (5 bases). Deletions cut 0 bases from V and 3 bases from J, with 12 bases between. Germline V CDR1 and CDR2: LNHDA, SQIVND (reference sequence). There are 15 residues in the CDR3.

About this clonotype itself: A much larger clone differs from this one at a single base, so this may be a read error. The chain is built from TRBV12-3 or TRBV12-4 and TRBJ2-5; D uncertain. V was shortened by 0 bases and J by 4 bases, with 6 bases between the two germline ends. The CDR3 contains 13 residues. CDR3 nucleotide sequence: TGTGCCAGCAGTTTAGCAGCCTTAGAGACCCAGTACTTC. This gives the protein CASSLAALETQYF.

This clonotype was picked up many times. The J gene is TRBJ2-1, the V gene TRBV5-1; D possibly corresponds to TRBD1 (6 bases). Between the trimmed V and J ends, which lost 3 bases and 2 bases, there was a span of 12 bases. The germline V gene has CDR1 SGHRS and CDR2 YFSETQ. The CDR3 sequence is 15 residues long. This CDR3 reads CASSWGPEAYNEQFF. CDR3 sequence (DNA): TGCGCCAGCAGCTGGGGGCCGGAGGCCTACAATGAGCAGTTCTTC. The variable domain in full, completed from reference TRBV5-1 and TRBJ2-1, reads KAGVTQTPRYLIKTRGQQVTLSCSPISGHRSVSWYQQTPGQGLQFLFEYFSETQRNKGNFPGRFSGRQFSNSRSEMNVSTLELGDSALYLCASSWGPEAYNEQFFGPGTRLTVL.

There are many counts of this clonotype. The V and J genes are TRBV7-6 and TRBJ2-5, with TRBD2 identical over 7 bases. The V gene end was trimmed by 5 bases and the J gene end by 2 bases; junction bases not matched to a gene: 8. This CDR3 has 15 residues. CDR1 is SGHVS and CDR2 is FNYEAQ in the germline V gene. In DNA, the CDR3 is TGTGCCAGCAGCCTACTAGCGAGGTCACAAGAGACCCAGTACTTC. It encodes CASSLLARSQETQYF.

The chain is built from TRBV3-1 and TRBJ2-3, with D possibly TRBD1 on 6 matching bases. Germline values: CDR1 LGHDT, CDR2 YNNKEL (reference sequence). CDR3 length: 17 amino acids. V lost 4 bases and J lost 0, with 17 bases in between. The CDR3 nucleotides read TGTGCCAGCAGCCCTAAGACGGGACACACTAGCACAGATACGCAGTATTTT. It codes for CASSPKTGHTSTDTQYF.

Concerning this clonotype itself: This is likely a read error, given that the CDR3 carries no conserved phenylalanine or tryptophan at its end. V is TRBV10-3 and J is TRBJ1-6; the match to TRBD1 covers 7 bases. Germline V lookup: CDR1 ENHRY, CDR2 SYGVKD. This CDR3 has 14 residues. V lost 5 bases to trimming and J lost 9 bases; unmatched junction nucleotides: 7. The CDR3 spells CAISRDRNSSPLHL. The CDR3, as DNA: TGTGCCATCAGTCGGGACAGAAATAGTTCACCCCTCCACTTG.

Details on this clonotype: With a much larger clone just one base away, this may be a read error. The V gene is TRBV12-3 or TRBV12-4, the J gene TRBJ2-1; tentative D call: TRBD2 (6 bases). This CDR3 comprises 13 residues. The V end was cut by 8 bases, the J end by 2 bases, with 10 bases between. CDR3 bases: TGTGCCAGCGCTACGGGGGCCTACAATGAGCAGTTCTTC. Translated: CASATGAYNEQFF.

The table lists this clonotype with many counts. This chain connects TRBV7-2 to TRBJ2-2; D gene unclear. The CDR3 is 13 amino acids. Trimming left V 5 bases short and J 3 bases short, with 7 bases between. The V gene's germline CDR1 is SGHTA and CDR2 FQGNSA. In DNA form, the CDR3 reads TGTGCCAGCAGCGTGGACCACACCGGGGAGCTGTTTTTT. Protein product: CASSVDHTGELFF.

This clonotype was seen a handful of times. The chain carries TRBV5-8 and TRBJ1-5; 8 bases are shared with TRBD1. This CDR3 contains 17 residues. Trimming cost V 1 base and J 1 base; bases outside gene matches: 7. Germline CDR1 and CDR2: SGHTS and YDEGEE. The CDR3 spells CASSLRPGGISNQPQHF. CDR3 sequence (DNA): TGTGCCAGCAGCTTGCGCCCAGGGGGCATCAGCAATCAGCCCCAGCATTTT.

Notes on this clonotype: A much larger clone differs by one base, so this may be a read error. The J gene is TRBJ2-7, the V gene TRBV3-1; perhaps TRBD2 as D (5 bases). The V end lost 4 bases, the J end lost 0 bases, and 13 bases lay between the germline ends. The CDR3 runs 15 residues. Germline lookup yields CDR1 LGHDT and CDR2 YNNKEL (reference sequence). This CDR3 is CASSLQDSFSYEQYF. CDR3 DNA sequence: TGTGCCAGCAGCCTCCAGGACTCCTTCTCCTACGAGCAGTACTTC.